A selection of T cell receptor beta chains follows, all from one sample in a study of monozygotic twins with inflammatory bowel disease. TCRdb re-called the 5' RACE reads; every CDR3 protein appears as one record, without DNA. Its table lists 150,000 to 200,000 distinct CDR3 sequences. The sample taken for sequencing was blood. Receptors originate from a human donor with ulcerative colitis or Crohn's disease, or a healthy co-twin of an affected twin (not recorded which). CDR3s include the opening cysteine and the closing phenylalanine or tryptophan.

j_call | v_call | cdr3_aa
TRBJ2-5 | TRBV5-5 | CASSFDRGPGETQYF
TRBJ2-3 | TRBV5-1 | CASSFGAGSTDTQYF
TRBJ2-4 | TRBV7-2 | CASSPPGGWNIQYF
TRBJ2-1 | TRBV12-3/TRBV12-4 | CASSFGQLSFYNEQFF
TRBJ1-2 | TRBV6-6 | CASSRQGSNYGYTF
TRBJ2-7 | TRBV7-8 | CASSLGRGFHEQYF
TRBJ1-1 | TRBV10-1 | CARGPGEDMNTEAFF
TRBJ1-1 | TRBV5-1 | CASSFDPGTEAFF
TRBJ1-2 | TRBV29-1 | CSGALPGHGYTF
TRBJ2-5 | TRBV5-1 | CASSSHTGNQETQYF
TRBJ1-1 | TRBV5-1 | CASSLVGSTYEAFF
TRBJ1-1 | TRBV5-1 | CASSHGGANTEAFF
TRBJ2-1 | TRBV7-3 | CASSFPSGTYNEQFF
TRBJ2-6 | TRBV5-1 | CASSPQGHSGANVLTF
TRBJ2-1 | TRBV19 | CASSTRTSGRANNEQFF
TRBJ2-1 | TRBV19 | CASSIGDRSWNEQFF
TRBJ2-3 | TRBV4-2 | CASSQILAGETQYF
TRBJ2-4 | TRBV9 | CASSVARGSNIQYF
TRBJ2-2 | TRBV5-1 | CASRPHGTLNTGELFF
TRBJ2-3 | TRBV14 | CASSGGAGEDTQYF
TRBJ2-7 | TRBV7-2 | CASSLGTPTEQYF
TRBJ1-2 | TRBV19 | CASSIQYGRYGYTF
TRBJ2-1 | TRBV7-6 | CASSFGGQDYNEQFF
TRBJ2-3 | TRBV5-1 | CASSLAGGTDTQYF
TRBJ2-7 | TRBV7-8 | CASSALTGPYEQYF
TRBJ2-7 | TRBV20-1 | CSARDIRQGGEDEQYF
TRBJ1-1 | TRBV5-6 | CASSLTGGANTEAFF
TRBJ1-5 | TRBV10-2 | CASSESQGTQHF
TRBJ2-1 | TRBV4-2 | CASRDKKSSYNEQFF
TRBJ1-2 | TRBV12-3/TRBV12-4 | CASTSTGVLYGYTF
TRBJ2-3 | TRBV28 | CASSPVEGARADTQYF
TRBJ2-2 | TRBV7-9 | CASSRGLAVIETGELFF
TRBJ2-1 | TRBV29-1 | CSVATSEYNEQFF
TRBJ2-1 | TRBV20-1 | CSARETHSSYNEQFF
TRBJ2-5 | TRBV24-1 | CATSERDRQETQYF
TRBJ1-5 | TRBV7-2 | CASSSSLGARPQHF